Shown below are 9 T cell receptor beta chains from a single sample sequenced in a study of CD8+ T cells in alopecia areata. Treatment in this sample: oral pan-JAK inhibitor, 5-10 mg twice daily. TCR sequencing used cDNA made by reverse transcription of extracted RNA. Assay used: immunoSEQ multiplex PCR; TCRdb lists only in-frame clones, some missing. The sample contains approximately 140,000 clones, around 87% of which appear only once. The sequences come from CD8+ T cells sorted from blood, collected at week 4, from a patient treated with tofacitinib. The receptors derive from a human donor with alopecia areata.

The CDR3 nucleotides are TGTGCCAGCAGCTTAGAATTCTCCTACGAGCAGTACTTC. This sequence encodes CASSLEFSYEQYF. V usage is TRBV11-1 and J usage is TRBJ2-7; D uncertain. This CDR3 region has 13 residues. With 1 base removed from V and 0 bases from J, the gap between germline ends came to 4 bases. From germline, CDR1 is SGHAT and CDR2 FQDESV (reference sequence).

The CDR3 nucleotides read TGTGCCAGCAGTCCCCTGACAGCTAGAGACTACGAGCAGTACTTC. This gives the protein CASSPLTARDYEQYF. This sequence joins TRBV27 and TRBJ2-7; perhaps TRBD1 as D (5 bases). The CDR3 loop spans 15 amino acids. Trimming removed 5 bases from V and 3 bases from J, with 17 bases in between. The V gene's germline CDR1 is MNHEY and CDR2 SMNVEV (reference sequence).

This clone was seen only a few times. The chain has TRBV15 and TRBJ2-1; D may be TRBD2 (6 bases). V dropped 8 bases and J dropped 10 bases, with 12 bases sitting between them. This CDR3 contains 11 residues. Germline V gene sequence: CDR1 LNHNV, CDR2 YYDKDF (reference sequence). The DNA of the CDR3 is TGTGCCACCGGCGGGGTCGGAGAGCAGTTCTTC. Protein product: CATGGVGEQFF. Supplemented by reference TRBV15 and TRBJ2-1, the full variable domain reads DAMVIQNPRYQVTQFGKPVTLSCSQTLNHNVMYWYQQKSSQAPKLLFHYYDKDFNNEADTPDNFQSRRPNTSFCFLDIRSPGLGDTAMYLCATGGVGEQFFGPGTRLTVL.

The chain carries TRBV5-1 and TRBJ2-6, with D perhaps given as TRBD1 or TRBD2 (5 bases each). The CDR3 contains 17 residues. Germline assignment: CDR1 SGHRS and CDR2 YFSETQ. V shed 3 bases and J shed 0 bases, with 13 bases lying between them. CDR3 nucleotide sequence: TGCGCCAGCAGCTCTGGGACGGCTTCCTCTGGGGCCAACGTCCTGACTTTC. Protein product: CASSSGTASSGANVLTF. Full variable domain (missing parts from reference TRBV5-1 and TRBJ2-6): KAGVTQTPRYLIKTRGQQVTLSCSPISGHRSVSWYQQTPGQGLQFLFEYFSETQRNKGNFPGRFSGRQFSNSRSEMNVSTLELGDSALYLCASSSGTASSGANVLTFGAGSRLTVL.

The chain joins TRBV9 to TRBJ1-3, with 7 bases fitting TRBD1. V shed 3 bases and J 0 bases; nucleotides not matched to a gene: 9. Germline V gene sequence: CDR1 SGDLS, CDR2 YYNGEE. The CDR3 sequence is 17 residues long. CDR3 coding DNA: TGTGCCAGCAGCGAGGATACAGGGGACTCCTCTGGAAACACCATATATTTT. Protein: CASSEDTGDSSGNTIYF.

The CDR3 nucleotides read TGCAGCGTTGAATCGATAGCGGGAACCCAAGAGACCCAGTACTTC. Its protein is CSVESIAGTQETQYF. This chain connects TRBV29-1 to TRBJ2-5; 8 bases fit TRBD2. Germline assignment: CDR1 SQVTM and CDR2 ANQGSEA. The CDR3 has 15 residues. Trimming removed 2 bases from V and 1 base from J; junction bases left unmatched: 6. The whole variable domain, remainder taken from reference TRBV29-1 and TRBJ2-5, is SAVISQKPSRDICQRGTSLTIQCQVDSQVTMMFWYRQQPGQSLTLIATANQGSEATYESGFVIDKFPISRPNLTFSTLTVSNMSPEDSSIYLCSVESIAGTQETQYFGPGTRLLVL.

This clone was detected once. The DNA for the CDR3 is TGTGCCAGCAGCTTCAAACAGAACACCGGGGAGCTGTTTTTT. It codes for CASSFKQNTGELFF. This rearrangement joins TRBV7-9 to TRBJ2-2; D unresolved. V was clipped by 3 bases and J by 1 base, with 6 bases between them. This CDR3 comprises 14 residues. Germline V gene lookup returns CDR1 SEHNR and CDR2 FQNEAQ (reference sequence).

This CDR3 is CSVADSPATGETQYF. CDR3 DNA: TGCAGCGTTGCAGACAGCCCAGCAACTGGAGAGACCCAGTACTTC. The gene calls are TRBV29-1 and TRBJ2-5; D is possibly TRBD1 (5 bases). Per the germline V gene, CDR1 is SQVTM and CDR2 is ANQGSEA. Between the trimmed V and J ends, which lost 4 bases and 4 bases, there was a span of 19 bases. The CDR3 runs to 15 residues.

With respect to this clone: This sample includes further DNA sequences coding for the same CDR3. The rearrangement uses TRBV19 and TRBJ2-7; D perhaps matches TRBD1 (5 bases). The germline CDR1 and CDR2 sequences are LNHDA and SQIVND (reference sequence). The CDR3 extends over 13 amino acids. Trimming took off 2 bases at V and 2 bases at J, with 7 bases between the two ends. The CDR3 nucleotides read TGTGCCAGTAGTATATCAGGGACCTACGAGCAGTACTTC. This translates into CASSISGTYEQYF. Filled out from reference TRBV19 and TRBJ2-7, the complete variable domain reads DGGITQSPKYLFRKEGQNVTLSCEQNLNHDAMYWYRQDPGQGLRLIYYSQIVNDFQKGDIAEGYSVSREKKESFPLTVTSAQKNPTAFYLCASSISGTYEQYFGPGTRLTVT.